The rows below give T cell receptor beta chains drawn from one sample of a study of human T cells and chemical hapten exposure. TCRdb re-analysed the RACE reads in MiXCR, keeping a single row per CDR3 protein. The table records about 190,000 distinct CDR3 sequences, 20% to 25% of them present only once. This sample comprised whole blood, obtained in connection with sensitization to the hapten diphenylcyclopropenone (DPC). The receptor set was obtained from a woman aged 40 to 50 with alopecia areata. Some clones in this sample may be carry-over from other donors' samples. The CDR3 runs from the conserved cysteine through the conserved F or W. A D gene is named only where the DNA matches it firmly. The size entry is marked missing in some rows and otherwise reads once, few, many or a size class.

d_call j_call clone_size v_call cdr3_nt cdr3_aa
- TRBJ1-2 many TRBV20-1 TGCAGTGCCTATAGACAGAACTATGGCTACACCTTC CSAYRQNYGYTF
TRBD2 TRBJ2-3 - TRBV4-3 TGCGCCAGCAGCCAACTAGCGGGAGAGTCAGATACGCAGTATTTT CASSQLAGESDTQYF
TRBD2 TRBJ2-7 few TRBV29-1 TGCAGCGTTGTTAGTCAGGTGACCAGCGGGAGTGTCTACGAGCAGTACTTC CSVVSQVTSGSVYEQYF
- TRBJ2-5 few TRBV29-1 TGCAGCGCTGGTCGGACTGGTGGAAGAGGGACCCAGTACTTC CSAGRTGGRGTQYF
- TRBJ2-7 - TRBV29-1 TGCAGCGTCGCGGGACAGACCTACGAGCAGTACTTC CSVAGQTYEQYF
- TRBJ2-1 - TRBV20-1 TGCAGTGCTAGCGGGCGAAGGTACAATGAGCAGTTCTTC CSASGRRYNEQFF
- TRBJ2-1 many TRBV20-1 TGCAGTGCTAGAGATCCCTCTGTGGTCAAGGGATACAATGAGCAGTTCTTC CSARDPSVVKGYNEQFF
- TRBJ1-1 few TRBV7-9 TGTGCCAGCAGCTCCGACACGGAGAACACTGAAGCTTTCTTT CASSSDTENTEAFF
- TRBJ2-7 few TRBV4-1 TGCGCCAGCAGCCCCGAATGGGCAGGGAACGAGCAGTACTTC CASSPEWAGNEQYF
- TRBJ1-2 - TRBV7-9 TGTGCCAGCAGCTACGATGCGTCTGGAGGCTACACCTTC CASSYDASGGYTF
TRBD1 TRBJ1-5 few TRBV20-1 TGCAGTGCTAGCAAGGGGACAGGGACGAGCAATCAGCCCCAGCATTTT CSASKGTGTSNQPQHF
- TRBJ2-3 few TRBV4-1 TGCGCCAGCAGCCAAGATCGCAGGGCAGATACGCAGTATTTT CASSQDRRADTQYF
- TRBJ2-3 - TRBV11-2 TGTGCCAGCAGCCCGGTTGGGGAGATCACAGATACGCAGTATTTT CASSPVGEITDTQYF
- TRBJ2-7 many TRBV7-2 TGTGCCAGCAGCCCCGCCTACGAGCAGTACTTC CASSPAYEQYF
- TRBJ1-2 few TRBV3-1 TGTGCCAGCAGCCCCCCCGAGGGGACCTATGGCTACACCTTC CASSPPEGTYGYTF
- TRBJ1-1 - TRBV28 TGTGCCAGCAGTCCGCCGGGACACATGAACACTGAAGCTTTCTTT CASSPPGHMNTEAFF
- TRBJ2-7 many TRBV7-8 TGTGCCAGCGGGAGCGTAGGGGTCGCCGAGCAGTACTTC CASGSVGVAEQYF
TRBD1 TRBJ2-7 many TRBV20-1 TGCAGTGCTAGAGATCCGGGCAGGGGGCACTACGAGCAGTACTTC CSARDPGRGHYEQYF
- TRBJ1-6 - TRBV7-2 TGTGCCAGCGGAGACAGCTATAATTCACCCCTCCACTTT CASGDSYNSPLHF
TRBD2 TRBJ2-1 many TRBV7-3 TGTGCCAGCAGCCAAAACTCCGGGACTAGCGGGTACCATGAGCAGTTCTTC CASSQNSGTSGYHEQFF
- TRBJ2-7 - TRBV20-1 TGCAGTGCTAGAGATGCCCGGGCGAGGGACGAGCAGTACTTC CSARDARARDEQYF
- TRBJ1-2 many TRBV7-9 TGTGCCAGCAGCATCCCTGACAGGTCGGGAGGCGGCTACACCTTC CASSIPDRSGGGYTF
TRBD1 TRBJ2-1 few TRBV4-2 TGTGCCAGCAGCCAAGGGGACAGGGGCCCGGGGGGATCCTACAATGAGCAGTTCTTC CASSQGDRGPGGSYNEQFF
TRBD2 TRBJ2-3 few TRBV27 TGTGCCAGCAGTTCCACGACGGGACTAGCGGCCACAGATACGCAGTATTTT CASSSTTGLAATDTQYF
TRBD1 TRBJ2-1 few TRBV7-9 TGTGCCAGCAGCTCACCCGGGACAGGGAGTGATGAGCAGTTCTTC CASSSPGTGSDEQFF
- TRBJ2-5 few TRBV12-3/TRBV12-4 TGTGCCAGCAGTCAGGGAGGGACAGAAGAGACCCAGTACTTC CASSQGGTEETQYF
- TRBJ2-7 - TRBV7-2 TGTGCCAGCAGGTTAGGTGCTGTGATGGGAGAGCAGTACTTC CASRLGAVMGEQYF
- TRBJ1-6 - TRBV6-2/TRBV6-3 TGTGCCAGCAGTTACTCGGCAGCATCCTATAATTCACCCCTCCACTTT CASSYSAASYNSPLHF
- TRBJ1-1 - TRBV28 TGTGCCGCAGGTCCTAACCTAGGCCAGACTGAAGCTTTCTTT CAAGPNLGQTEAFF
TRBD1 TRBJ2-7 few TRBV7-2 TGTGCCAGCAGCCGAGGGACAGGGCGCTACGAGCAGTACTTC CASSRGTGRYEQYF
- TRBJ2-7 - TRBV7-8 TGTGCCAGCAGCTTAACGACCTATCCCCCTGGGGAGCAGTACTTC CASSLTTYPPGEQYF
- TRBJ1-6 - TRBV9 TGTGCCAGCAGCGTAGGTTTTCAGGGTACAGGTTCACCCCTCCACTTT CASSVGFQGTGSPLHF
TRBD2 TRBJ2-1 few TRBV5-5 TGTGCCAGCAGCTTGGTTCTAGCGGGGAATGAGCAGTTCTTC CASSLVLAGNEQFF
- TRBJ2-3 - TRBV30 TGTGCCTGCAGCCGGTCGTTCAAGATTAGCACAGATACGCAGTATTTT CACSRSFKISTDTQYF
TRBD2 TRBJ2-1 - TRBV20-1 TGCAGTGCTAGAGATATGGCGGGAGTGTGGAATGAGCAGTTCTTC CSARDMAGVWNEQFF
- TRBJ2-1 - TRBV12-3/TRBV12-4 TGTGCCAGCAGTCCTCAGGGTAACGGCCAAAATGAGCAGTTCTTC CASSPQGNGQNEQFF
- TRBJ2-5 - TRBV2 TGTGCCAGCAGTCGCGTCCTAGAGTACCAAGAGACCCAGTACTTC CASSRVLEYQETQYF
- TRBJ2-1 - TRBV24-1 TGTGCCACCAGTGATTCAGGGTACAATGAGCAGTTCTTC CATSDSGYNEQFF
- TRBJ2-3 - TRBV28 TGTGCCAGCAGCCCTAGTAACAGAGATACGCAGTATTTT CASSPSNRDTQYF
TRBD2 TRBJ2-7 - TRBV12-3/TRBV12-4 TGTGCCAGCAGTTTAGTAGCGGGGACCTACGAGCAGTACTTC CASSLVAGTYEQYF
- TRBJ2-7 many TRBV9 TGTGCCAGCAGCGTAGGAACAGGGAGCTCCTACGAGCAGTACTTC CASSVGTGSSYEQYF
- TRBJ2-2 few TRBV5-1 TGCGCCAGCAGCTTGGACCCCCGGACTGGGGAGCTGTTTTTT CASSLDPRTGELFF
TRBD2 TRBJ2-7 few TRBV7-2 TGTGCCAGCAGCCCTCTAGCGGGAGTAGAGCAGTACTTC CASSPLAGVEQYF
- TRBJ2-7 - TRBV20-1 TGCAGTGCTAGGAACACAGGGAGGCATATCTACGAGCAGTACTTC CSARNTGRHIYEQYF
- TRBJ2-1 - TRBV2 TGTGCCAGCAGTGAAGCGAGGAGGAGGGTCGATGAGCAGTTCTTC CASSEARRRVDEQFF
- TRBJ2-3 - TRBV24-1 TGTGCCACCAGGACGGGGGTTAGCACAGATACGCAGTATTTT CATRTGVSTDTQYF
- TRBJ1-6 - TRBV27 TGTGCCAGCAGTGAATGGAGGGGAGCCTATAATTCACCCCTCCACTTT CASSEWRGAYNSPLHF
TRBD2 TRBJ2-7 few TRBV28 TGTGCCAGCAGGTTTAGCGGGAGCGCTTCCTACGAGCAGTACTTC CASRFSGSASYEQYF